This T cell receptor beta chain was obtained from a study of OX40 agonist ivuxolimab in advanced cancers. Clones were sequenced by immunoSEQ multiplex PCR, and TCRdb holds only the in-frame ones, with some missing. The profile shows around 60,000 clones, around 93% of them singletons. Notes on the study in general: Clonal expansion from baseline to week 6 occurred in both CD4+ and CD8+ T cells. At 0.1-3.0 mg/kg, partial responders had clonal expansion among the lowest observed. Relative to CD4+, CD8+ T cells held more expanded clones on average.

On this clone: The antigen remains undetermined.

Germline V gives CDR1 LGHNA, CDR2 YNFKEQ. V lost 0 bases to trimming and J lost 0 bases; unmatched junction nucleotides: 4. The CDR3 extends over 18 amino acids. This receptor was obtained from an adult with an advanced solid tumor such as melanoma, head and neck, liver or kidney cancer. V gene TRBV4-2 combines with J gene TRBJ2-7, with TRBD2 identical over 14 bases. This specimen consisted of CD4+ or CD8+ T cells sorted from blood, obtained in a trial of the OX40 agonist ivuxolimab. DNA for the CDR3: TGTGCCAGCAGCCAAGAGGGGACTAGCGGGGGCCCCTCCTACGAGCAGTACTTC. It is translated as CASSQEGTSGGPSYEQYF.